This T cell receptor beta chain was retrieved from a study of cytomegalovirus exposure and HLA in healthy donors. Study background: It was reported in a later analysis that the same platform had been used for the approximately 110 validation repertoires as for the roughly 670 first-cohort repertoires. Study observations and caveats: The tendency of first-cohort TCR clusters to co-occur in the 120 validation repertoires was the finding of a later analysis.

The CDR3 is 13 amino acids. Germline CDR1 reads KGHSH; CDR2 reads LQKENI. V was clipped by 4 bases and J by 4 bases, with 7 bases between them. Details on this clone: Its matching antigen is unknown.

Using immunoSEQ multiplex PCR, the repertoire was profiled, and TCRdb retains in-frame clones only, with some absent. The table records about 120,000 clones, around 90% of them present only once. The TCR comes from a woman younger than 30 in good health and CMV-seronegative. Sequencing used PBMCs. The rearrangement joins TRBV18 to TRBJ1-4; D is unclear. The CDR3 loop reads CASSLRDNEKLFF. In DNA, the CDR3 is TGTGCCAGCTCACTCCGCGATAATGAAAAACTGTTTTTT.